Described below is a single T cell receptor (beta chain) sequence and its context. V gave up 3 bases and J gave up 0 bases, with 12 bases separating them. Germline CDR1 reads MNHEY; CDR2 reads SMNVEV (reference sequence). The CDR3 consists of 15 residues. Study processing details: Nucleated cell counts were estimated from reference gene primer amplification. Clones were read by immunoSEQ multiplex PCR, and TCRdb kept only the in-frame ones, dropping some. V, J and clone size reflect that table, while D and trimming were determined from the DNA. The sample includes about 270,000 clones, 80% to 90% of them seen just once. This record belongs to a study of blood T cell repertoires in COVID-19. Study-wide context: Researchers got acute and convalescent COVID-19 samples from the United States, Italy and Spain.

Material: peripheral blood. V is TRBV27 and J is TRBJ2-7; D is possibly TRBD2 (6 bases). The clonotype originates from a woman aged 45 to 65 with acute or convalescent COVID-19. The CDR3 sequence: CASSFGDGSSYEQYF. CDR3 DNA: TGTGCCAGCAGTTTCGGGGACGGGAGCTCCTACGAGCAGTACTTC.